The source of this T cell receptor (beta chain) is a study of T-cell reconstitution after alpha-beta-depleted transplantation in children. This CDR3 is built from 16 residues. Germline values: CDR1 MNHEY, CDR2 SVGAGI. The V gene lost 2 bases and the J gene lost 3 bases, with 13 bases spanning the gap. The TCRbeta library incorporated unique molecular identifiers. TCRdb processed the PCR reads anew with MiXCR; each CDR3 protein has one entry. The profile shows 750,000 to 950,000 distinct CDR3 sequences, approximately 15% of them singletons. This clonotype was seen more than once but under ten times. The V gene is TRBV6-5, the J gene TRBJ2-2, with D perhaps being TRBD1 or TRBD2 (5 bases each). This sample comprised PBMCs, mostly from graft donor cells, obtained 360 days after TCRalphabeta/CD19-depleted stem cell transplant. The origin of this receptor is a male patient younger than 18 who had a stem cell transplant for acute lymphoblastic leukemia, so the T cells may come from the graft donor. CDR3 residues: CASSYQAVGDTGELFF. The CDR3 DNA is TGTGCCAGCAGTTACCAAGCGGTGGGGGACACCGGGGAGCTGTTTTTT.